Shown below are 24 T cell receptor beta chains from a single sample sequenced in a study of blood T cell repertoires in COVID-19. Assay used: immunoSEQ multiplex PCR; TCRdb lists only in-frame clones, some missing. The sample consists of around 6,500 clones, 89% of them appearing once. Material for sequencing was peripheral blood. Source of these receptors: a man between 65 and 85 years old with active COVID-19.

This chain joins TRBV2 and TRBJ2-2; tentatively, D is TRBD1 (6 bases). Looked up from germline, CDR1 is SNHLY and CDR2 is FYNNEI. The CDR3 loop spans 18 amino acids. Trimming shortened V by 6 bases and J by 3 bases, and 23 bases separated the two germline ends. The CDR3 sequence is CASRRRDTARSDTGELFF. CDR3 in DNA: TGTGCCAGCAGGCGACGGGACACCGCGAGGTCGGACACCGGGGAGCTGTTTTTT.

The chain links TRBV7-9 to TRBJ2-3; possibly TRBD1 for D (5 bases). There are 17 residues in the CDR3. Germline V lookup: CDR1 SEHNR, CDR2 FQNEAQ (reference sequence). The ends were cut back, 0 bases at V and 4 bases at J, with 17 bases in the middle. For the CDR3, the DNA is TGTGCCAGCAGCTTAGCCGCCGTCGGACACTGGGCAGATACGCAGTATTTT. Translation gives CASSLAAVGHWADTQYF.

The chain employs TRBV18 and TRBJ2-7; D is perhaps TRBD2 (7 bases). Germline V CDR1 and CDR2: KGHSH, LQKENI. The CDR3 has 14 amino acids. The V and J ends lost 6 bases and 6 bases respectively, with 18 bases between them. The CDR3 sequence: CASSPGAGVSEQYF. In DNA form, the CDR3 reads TGTGCCAGCTCCCCGGGGGCGGGGGTGAGCGAGCAGTACTTC.

This rearrangement joins TRBV11-3 to TRBJ1-1; D is uncertain. Germline loops: CDR1 SGHNT, CDR2 YENEEA. V was trimmed by 8 bases and J by 5 bases, leaving 15 bases between them. This CDR3 is built from 13 residues. The CDR3, as DNA: TGTGCCAGCTCTTTGATGGCGGAGACTGAAGCTTTCTTT. Residues: CASSLMAETEAFF.

The sample holds one count of this clone. This sequence joins TRBV4-1 and TRBJ1-6; D perhaps matches TRBD1 (5 bases). CDR3 length: 13 residues. Trimming removed 3 bases from V and 10 bases from J, with 10 bases in between. CDR1 MGHRA and CDR2 YSYEKL come from the germline V gene. In DNA, the CDR3 is TGCGCCAGCAGCCAGGAACAGGACTCACCCCTCCACTTT. Translation: CASSQEQDSPLHF.

The V call is TRBV3-1 (or the pseudogene TRBV3-2), the J call TRBJ1-2; possibly TRBD1 for D (5 bases). Trimming left V 5 bases short and J 2 bases short, with 18 bases between. In germline, CDR1 is LGHDT, CDR2 YNNKEL (reference sequence). This CDR3 has 16 residues. The CDR3 DNA is TGTGCCAGCAGCGGGGACTCCCAAGGCAGAAACTATGGCTACACCTTC. This translates into CASSGDSQGRNYGYTF.

This sequence joins TRBV5-1 and TRBJ2-7, with 7 bases fitting TRBD2. The V and J ends lost 0 bases and 3 bases, in that order; junction bases with no gene match: 6. This CDR3 spans 15 amino acids. CDR1 SGHRS and CDR2 YFSETQ come from the germline V gene. The CDR3 loop is CASSLDSGGIYEQYF. The DNA for the CDR3 is TGCGCCAGCAGCTTGGATTCCGGGGGGATCTACGAGCAGTACTTC.

V gene TRBV3-1 (or the pseudogene TRBV3-2) combines with J gene TRBJ1-1, with no clear D. The CDR3 sequence is 12 residues long. The ends were cut back, 0 bases at V and 5 bases at J, with 4 bases in the middle. Germline lookup yields CDR1 LGHDT and CDR2 YNNKEL (reference sequence). The CDR3 sequence: CASSQEETEAFF. DNA of the CDR3: TGTGCCAGCAGCCAAGAAGAGACTGAAGCTTTCTTT.

The genes are TRBV2 and TRBJ1-5; the match to TRBD1 covers 8 bases. This CDR3 region has 16 residues. CDR1 SNHLY and CDR2 FYNNEI come from the germline V gene. The V gene end was trimmed by 3 bases and the J gene end by 6 bases; junction bases not matched to a gene: 10. CDR3 loop: CASSEGETGAGQPQHF. In DNA form, the CDR3 reads TGTGCCAGCAGTGAGGGGGAGACAGGGGCTGGTCAGCCCCAGCATTTT.

The rearrangement joins TRBV6-5 to TRBJ2-5; no clear D. CDR3 length: 10 amino acids. Germline V gene data show CDR1 as MNHEY and CDR2 as SVGAGI. Trimming cost V 7 bases and J 3 bases, with 3 bases left between them. The CDR3 bases are TGTGCCAGCACCGAAGAGACCCAGTACTTC. Encoded protein: CASTEETQYF.

This chain links TRBV19 with TRBJ1-1; a weak D match, TRBD1 (6 bases). Per the germline V gene, CDR1 is LNHDA and CDR2 is SQIVND (reference sequence). V lost 4 bases to trimming and J lost 4 bases, with 13 bases between them. The CDR3 runs 14 residues. The CDR3, as DNA: TGTGCCAGTAGTAGGCGGGGGGCGGGCACTGAAGCTTTCTTT. It is translated as CASSRRGAGTEAFF.

V and J are TRBV23-1 and TRBJ1-5; D gene ambiguous. TRBV23-1 is flagged as an ORF with uncertain function. The CDR3 contains 19 residues. Deletions cut 4 bases from V and 0 bases from J, with 22 bases between. CDR3 in DNA: TGCGCCAGCAGTCCCCCCAGACATGGGTACTTGAGTAGCAATCAGCCCCAGCATTTT. Encoded protein: CASSPPRHGYLSSNQPQHF.

This clone was counted a single time. This chain joins TRBV2 and TRBJ2-1; TRBD1 aligns across 7 bases. Germline V gene data show CDR1 as SNHLY and CDR2 as FYNNEI. V was pared by 2 bases and J by 2 bases, with 3 bases of the junction left unmatched. The CDR3 is 15 residues long. The CDR3: CASSEWDSTYNEQFF. The CDR3 DNA sequence: TGTGCCAGCAGTGAATGGGACAGTACCTACAATGAGCAGTTCTTC.

This clone was seen only a few times. The chain has TRBV7-9 and TRBJ1-1, with D unclear. V lost 6 bases and J 6 bases, leaving 11 bases between the germline ends. Germline CDR1 reads SEHNR; CDR2 reads FQNEAQ (reference sequence). The CDR3 consists of 12 residues. The CDR3 sequence: CASRTLEPEAFF. The CDR3 nucleotides read TGTGCCAGCAGAACCCTGGAGCCTGAAGCTTTCTTT.

The gene calls are TRBV5-1 and TRBJ2-7; 12 bases align to TRBD1. Germline assignment: CDR1 SGHRS and CDR2 YFSETQ. The J segment lost 7 bases and the V segment lost 0 bases, leaving 8 bases of the junction unmatched. This CDR3 comprises 16 residues. The DNA of the CDR3 is TGCGCCAGCAGCTTGGGTGGGACAGGGGGCACGAGTGAGCAGTACTTC. Protein product: CASSLGGTGGTSEQYF. The full variable domain, in which reference TRBV5-1 and TRBJ2-7 provide the parts outside the CDR3, is KAGVTQTPRYLIKTRGQQVTLSCSPISGHRSVSWYQQTPGQGLQFLFEYFSETQRNKGNFPGRFSGRQFSNSRSEMNVSTLELGDSALYLCASSLGGTGGTSEQYFGPGTRLTVT.

The V call is TRBV11-2, the J call TRBJ2-1; 9 positions agree with TRBD1. V was pared by 1 base and J by 9 bases, with 10 bases of the junction left unmatched. Germline-derived CDR1 and CDR2 are SGHAT and FQNNGV. The CDR3 is made up of 16 amino acids. The CDR3 region is CASSLVTGGDFGEQFF. CDR3 in DNA: TGTGCCAGCAGCTTAGTAACAGGGGGCGACTTTGGTGAGCAGTTCTTC. Full variable domain (remainder filled in from reference TRBV11-2 and TRBJ2-1): EAGVAQSPRYKIIEKRQSVAFWCNPISGHATLYWYQQILGQGPKLLIQFQNNGVVDDSQLPKDRFSAERLKGVDSTLKIQPAKLEDSAVYLCASSLVTGGDFGEQFFGPGTRLTVL.

The chain uses TRBV9 and TRBJ2-3; 11 bases align to TRBD2. CDR1 is SGDLS and CDR2 is YYNGEE in the germline V gene. J gave up 3 bases and V 4 bases, and 7 bases lay outside the gene matches. The CDR3 length is 16 residues. This chain's CDR3 is CASSSIAGGSTDTQYF. In DNA, the CDR3 is TGTGCCAGCAGCTCAATAGCGGGGGGGAGTACAGATACGCAGTATTTT.

The chain couples TRBV18 to TRBJ1-3, with TRBD1 matching over 7 bases. The trim removed 3 bases at V and 6 bases at J, leaving 11 bases unmatched. The CDR3 is 16 residues long. Germline loops: CDR1 KGHSH, CDR2 LQKENI. The CDR3 loop is CASSPYHIGGENTIYF. The CDR3 DNA follows: TGTGCCAGCTCACCGTACCACATAGGGGGCGAAAACACCATATATTTT.

The chain carries TRBV9 and TRBJ1-2; 8 bases match TRBD1. Germline values: CDR1 SGDLS, CDR2 YYNGEE. CDR3 length equals 14 residues. Trimming at V came to 0 bases and at J to 2 bases, leaving 0 bases not matched to a gene. CDR3 nucleotide sequence: TGTGCCAGCAGCGTAGGGACAGGGAACTATGGCTACACCTTC. It encodes CASSVGTGNYGYTF. The whole variable domain, filled in from reference TRBV9 and TRBJ1-2, reads DSGVTQTPKHLITATGQRVTLRCSPRSGDLSVYWYQQSLDQGLQFLIQYYNGEERAKGNILERFSAQQFPDLHSELNLSSLELGDSALYFCASSVGTGNYGYTFGSGTRLTVV.

CDR3 in DNA: TGCGCCAGCAGCCAAGAGGCCACACAGAACTATGGCTACACCTTC. This encodes CASSQEATQNYGYTF. The chain joins TRBV4-1 to TRBJ1-2, with D unresolved. This CDR3 is built from 15 residues. Germline assignment: CDR1 MGHRA and CDR2 YSYEKL. V lost 0 bases and J lost 2, with 10 bases in between.

This clone appeared a few times. The genes are TRBV11-2 and TRBJ1-2, with a possible D match to TRBD1 (5 bases). V was shortened by 0 bases and J by 4 bases, with 9 bases between the two germline ends. CDR3 size: 14 residues. Germline CDR1 is SGHAT and CDR2 is FQNNGV. The CDR3 loop reads CASSLDPQGYGYTF. The CDR3 DNA reads as TGTGCCAGCAGCTTAGATCCGCAGGGCTATGGCTACACCTTC.

V gene TRBV14 combines with J gene TRBJ1-4; 7 bases fit TRBD1. Looked up from germline, CDR1 is SGHDN and CDR2 is FVKESK. V lost 4 bases to trimming and J lost 7 bases; unmatched junction nucleotides: 15. The CDR3 has 17 residues. The CDR3 here is CASSPLLGGGASEKLFF. Written as DNA, the CDR3 is TGTGCCAGCAGCCCCCTCCTAGGAGGGGGCGCAAGTGAAAAACTGTTTTTT. The full variable domain, its missing parts supplied by reference TRBV14 and TRBJ1-4, is EAGVTQFPSHSVIEKGQTVTLRCDPISGHDNLYWYRRVMGKEIKFLLHFVKESKQDESGMPNNRFLAERTGGTYSTLKVQPAELEDSGVYFCASSPLLGGGASEKLFFGSGTQLSVL.

The rearrangement joins TRBV25-1 to TRBJ1-5, with D possibly matching TRBD1 (6 bases). The CDR3 is 15 residues long. Germline loops: CDR1 MGHDK, CDR2 SYGVNS. V was shortened by 1 base and J by 4 bases, with 11 bases between the two germline ends. Here the CDR3 reads CASSESGALNQPQHF. DNA of the CDR3: TGTGCCAGCAGTGAATCAGGGGCTCTGAATCAGCCCCAGCATTTT.

This chain joins TRBV4-3 and TRBJ2-7; 7 bases align to TRBD1. The CDR3 sequence is 14 residues long. The trim removed 0 bases at V and 3 bases at J, leaving 2 bases unmatched. Germline V lookup: CDR1 LGHNA, CDR2 YSLEER. For the CDR3, the DNA is TGCGCCAGCAGCCAAGATAGGACAGGCTACGAGCAGTACTTC. Its protein is CASSQDRTGYEQYF.